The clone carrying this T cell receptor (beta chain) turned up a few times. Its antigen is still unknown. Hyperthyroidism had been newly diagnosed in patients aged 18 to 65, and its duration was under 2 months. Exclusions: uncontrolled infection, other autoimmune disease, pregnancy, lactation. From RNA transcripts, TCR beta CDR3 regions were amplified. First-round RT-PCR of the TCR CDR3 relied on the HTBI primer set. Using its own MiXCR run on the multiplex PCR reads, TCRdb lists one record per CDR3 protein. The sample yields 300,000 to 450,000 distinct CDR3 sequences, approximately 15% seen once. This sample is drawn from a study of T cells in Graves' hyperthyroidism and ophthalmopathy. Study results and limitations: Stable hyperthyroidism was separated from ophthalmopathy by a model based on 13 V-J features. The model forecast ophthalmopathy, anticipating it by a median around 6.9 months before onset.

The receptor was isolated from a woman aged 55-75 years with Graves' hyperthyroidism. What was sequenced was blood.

The CDR3 sequence is CASRTPSTGDTQYF. The CDR3 nucleotides are TGTGCCAGCAGGACCCCCTCGACAGGGGATACGCAGTATTTT. The rearrangement uses TRBV6-1 and TRBJ2-3; 7 bases align to TRBD1. Per germline, CDR1 MNHNS and CDR2 SASEGT. With 6 bases clipped from V and 6 bases from J, the junction kept 9 bases outside the gene matches. CDR3 length: 14 amino acids.